The 23 T cell receptor beta chains below all came from one sample that was sequenced in a study of T-cell reconstitution after alpha-beta-depleted transplantation in children. The authors prepared the TCRbeta library with unique molecular identifiers. TCRdb fed the PCR reads into MiXCR, producing one record per CDR3 protein. Here the sample spans about 870,000 distinct CDR3 sequences, around 15% being singletons. Sequenced material: PBMCs, mostly from graft donor cells, taken 360 days after TCRalphabeta/CD19-depleted stem cell transplant. The receptors here all came from a male patient between 5 and 17 years old who had a stem cell transplant for acute lymphoblastic leukemia, so the T cells may come from the graft donor.

This clonotype was counted only a few times. The chain employs TRBV7-2 and TRBJ2-1, with a tentative D call TRBD2 (5 bases). This CDR3 spans 15 amino acids. Germline values: CDR1 SGHTA, CDR2 FQGNSA. With 5 bases removed from V and 2 bases from J, the gap between germline ends came to 13 bases. CDR3 protein: CASSQTKGAYNEQFF. The CDR3 nucleotides are TGTGCCAGCAGCCAGACTAAGGGCGCCTACAATGAGCAGTTCTTC.

The chain has TRBV7-6 and TRBJ2-7, with a possible D match to TRBD1 (5 bases). The CDR3 runs to 11 residues. CDR1 is SGHVS, CDR2 FNYEAQ, per germline. Trimming shortened V by 4 bases and J by 7 bases, and 8 bases separated the two germline ends. CDR3 sequence reads: CASSSDMEQYF. CDR3 nucleotide sequence: TGTGCCAGCAGCTCGGACATGGAGCAGTACTTC.

This clonotype was seen at least ten times. The chain employs TRBV4-2 and TRBJ2-5, with 15 nucleotides matching TRBD2. The J segment lost 5 bases and the V segment lost 1 base, leaving 2 bases of the junction unmatched. Per the germline V gene, CDR1 is LGHNA and CDR2 is YNFKEQ. This CDR3 has 16 amino acids. CDR3 sequence reads: CASSQGTSGRGETQYF. The CDR3 nucleotides read TGTGCCAGCAGCCAAGGGACTAGCGGGAGGGGTGAGACCCAGTACTTC.

This clonotype was seen repeatedly, ten times or more. Sequence at one end of the junction differs from germline and may be a read error. J is TRBJ1-1 and V is TRBV7-9, with 9 bases lining up with TRBD1. This CDR3 comprises 16 residues. The germline V gene encodes CDR1 SEHNR and CDR2 FQNEAQ (reference sequence). CDR3: CASSFDLGTGNPEAFF. CDR3 DNA sequence: TGTGCCAGCAGCTTTGATCTCGGGACAGGGAACCCTGAAGCTTTCTTT.

The sample holds a few counts of this clonotype. This chain uses TRBV12-3 or TRBV12-4 with TRBJ2-7; 7 positions match TRBD1. Losses at the gene ends were 7 bases for V and 7 bases for J; bases not matched to a gene: 16. CDR3 size: 15 residues. The CDR3 DNA reads TGTGCCAGCACCAACCGAGTAGGGACAGAAGGAGAGCAGTACTTC. It encodes CASTNRVGTEGEQYF.

The rearrangement joins TRBV5-1 to TRBJ1-1; D is perhaps TRBD1 (5 bases). V lost 2 bases and J 4 bases, leaving 15 bases between the germline ends. The CDR3 runs to 15 residues. CDR1 SGHRS and CDR2 YFSETQ come from the germline V gene. CDR3: CASSFRVGAGTEAFF. The CDR3 DNA is TGCGCCAGCAGCTTTCGGGTAGGGGCGGGCACTGAAGCTTTCTTT.

The genes are TRBV7-9 and TRBJ2-7; the D is unclear. This CDR3 is built from 15 residues. V was clipped by 5 bases and J by 3 bases, with 17 bases between them. CDR1 and CDR2 (germline): SEHNR, FQNEAQ (reference sequence). The chain's CDR3 is CASSTLRFGSYEQYF. The CDR3 DNA is TGTGCCAGCAGCACATTAAGGTTTGGCAGCTACGAGCAGTACTTC.

This clonotype came up a few times. The V gene is TRBV9, the J gene TRBJ2-3, with 8 bases that match TRBD2. The CDR3 is made up of 15 amino acids. CDR1 is SGDLS, CDR2 YYNGEE, per germline. With 5 bases clipped from V and 6 bases from J, the junction kept 11 bases outside the gene matches. The CDR3 DNA sequence: TGTGCCAGCAGTCCCATGGCGGGAGGTCCCGATACGCAGTATTTT. Its translation: CASSPMAGGPDTQYF.

This sequence joins TRBV29-1 and TRBJ1-1; 8 nucleotides agree with TRBD1. The germline V gene encodes CDR1 SQVTM and CDR2 ANQGSEA. V gave up 1 base and J gave up 7 bases; unmatched junction bases: 11. The CDR3 runs 15 residues. The CDR3 loop reads CSVEGWTGYLLEAFF. CDR3 bases: TGCAGCGTTGAAGGCTGGACAGGGTACCTCCTTGAAGCTTTCTTT. The full variable domain, its missing parts supplied by reference TRBV29-1 and TRBJ1-1, is SAVISQKPSRDICQRGTSLTIQCQVDSQVTMMFWYRQQPGQSLTLIATANQGSEATYESGFVIDKFPISRPNLTFSTLTVSNMSPEDSSIYLCSVEGWTGYLLEAFFGQGTRLTVV.

This clonotype has a single count. The chain carries TRBV5-4 and TRBJ2-1, with 11 bases fitting TRBD1. The CDR3 consists of 16 residues. Germline V gene data show CDR1 as SGHNT and CDR2 as YYREEE (reference sequence). The V gene end was trimmed by 4 bases and the J gene end by 6 bases; junction bases not matched to a gene: 9. The CDR3 loop is CASSLGVGTGGNEQFF. The CDR3 DNA sequence: TGTGCCAGCAGCCTGGGGGTAGGGACAGGGGGCAATGAGCAGTTCTTC.

This clonotype has only a few counts. V is TRBV5-1 and J is TRBJ2-2, with D perhaps matching TRBD1 (6 bases). This CDR3 is 17 amino acids long. V was pared by 2 bases and J by 0 bases, with 14 bases between. Looked up from germline, CDR1 is SGHRS and CDR2 is YFSETQ. CDR3 bases: TGCGCCAGCAGCTTTTCTGTAGGACAGCCGAACACCGGGGAGCTGTTTTTT. It translates to CASSFSVGQPNTGELFF.

This sequence joins TRBV20-1 and TRBJ2-2; D ambiguous. CDR3 length: 14 residues. With 0 bases removed from V and 4 bases from J, the gap between germline ends came to 9 bases. Looked up from germline, CDR1 is DFQATT and CDR2 is SNEGSKA (reference sequence). CDR3 amino acids: CSARDWTITGELFF. As DNA, the CDR3 is TGCAGTGCTAGAGATTGGACGATCACCGGGGAGCTGTTTTTT.

This clonotype was detected only a few times. V is TRBV25-1 and J is TRBJ1-2, with D possibly matching TRBD1 (5 bases). Germline V gives CDR1 MGHDK, CDR2 SYGVNS. V was clipped by 6 bases and J by 4 bases, with 15 bases between them. This CDR3 has 14 residues. The CDR3 DNA reads as TGTGCCAGCAGGGGGCAGGGCCGAGTCTATGGCTACACCTTC. Amino acid sequence: CASRGQGRVYGYTF.

The V call is TRBV11-1, the J call TRBJ2-2, with D perhaps TRBD2 (6 bases). The length of the CDR3 is 18 residues. The germline V and J ends were trimmed by 3 bases and 5 bases, with 22 bases remaining between them. The germline CDR1 and CDR2 sequences are SGHAT and FQDESV (reference sequence). CDR3 coding DNA: TGTGCCAGCAGCTTTTTGTCGGGGGACTGGTACCCAACCGGGGAGCTGTTTTTT. It is translated as CASSFLSGDWYPTGELFF.

This chain joins TRBV5-1 and TRBJ2-7; 9 bases match TRBD2. The CDR3 runs 15 residues. Germline V gene data show CDR1 as SGHRS and CDR2 as YFSETQ. V lost 6 bases and J lost 0; bases outside the gene matches: 7. Here the CDR3 DNA reads TGCGCCAGCACAGTACGAGCGGGAGGCTCCTACGAGCAGTACTTC. Encoded protein: CASTVRAGGSYEQYF.

This chain links TRBV5-1 with TRBJ2-5, with TRBD2 matching 12 bases. With V trimmed by 5 bases and J by 5 bases, 7 bases remained unmatched. Germline assignment: CDR1 SGHRS and CDR2 YFSETQ. CDR3 length: 15 amino acids. The CDR3 spells CASRASGRVRETQYF. Written as DNA, the CDR3 is TGCGCCAGCAGAGCTAGCGGGAGGGTCCGGGAGACCCAGTACTTC.

J is TRBJ2-3 and V is TRBV18, with D unresolved. Germline loops: CDR1 KGHSH, CDR2 LQKENI. V gave up 6 bases and J gave up 4 bases, with 11 bases separating them. The CDR3 has 13 amino acids. DNA for the CDR3: TGTGCCAGCTCCCCGACGCAAGCAGATACGCAGTATTTT. Protein sequence: CASSPTQADTQYF. Supplemented by reference TRBV18 and TRBJ2-3, the full variable domain reads NAGVMQNPRHLVRRRGQEARLRCSPMKGHSHVYWYRQLPEEGLKFMVYLQKENIIDESGMPKERFSAEFPKEGPSILRIQQVVRGDSAAYFCASSPTQADTQYFGPGTRLTVL.

The chain is built from TRBV7-9 and TRBJ2-5, with D unresolved. This CDR3 has 13 residues. V was trimmed by 5 bases and J by 5 bases, leaving 12 bases between them. Per the germline V gene, CDR1 is SEHNR and CDR2 is FQNEAQ (reference sequence). This chain's CDR3 is CASSPPTWETQYF. DNA for the CDR3: TGTGCCAGCAGCCCCCCAACCTGGGAGACCCAGTACTTC.

This clonotype was counted ten times or more. The V call is TRBV27, the J call TRBJ2-7; 8 bases agree with TRBD1. This CDR3 region has 14 residues. Germline lookup yields CDR1 MNHEY and CDR2 SMNVEV (reference sequence). Losses at the gene ends were 5 bases for V and 3 bases for J; bases not matched to a gene: 6. CDR3 sequence reads: CASSPPGGSYEQYF. The CDR3 DNA reads as TGTGCCAGCAGTCCACCAGGGGGCAGCTACGAGCAGTACTTC.

The chain carries TRBV2 and TRBJ2-7; D perhaps matches TRBD2 (5 bases). Germline CDR1 is SNHLY and CDR2 is FYNNEI. The CDR3 spans 15 residues. V was pared by 3 bases and J by 3 bases, with 15 bases between. The DNA of the CDR3 is TGTGCCAGCAGTGATGTAACTAGTCTCGGCTACGAGCAGTACTTC. Protein product: CASSDVTSLGYEQYF.

As concerns this clonotype: The CDR3 end shows no conserved phenylalanine or tryptophan, and so a read error is likely. The DNA is left out, because the CDR3 cannot be placed on it with certainty; the CDR3 is given as TCRdb lists it. This chain joins TRBV2 and TRBJ2-7; the table's D call, TRBD2, was not checked against the DNA. Both ends counted, the CDR3 spans 13 residues. CDR1 is SNHLY and CDR2 is FYNNEI in the germline V gene. The CDR3 loop is CASSSHLAGEEYS.

This clonotype was counted a few times. The gene calls are TRBV4-2 and TRBJ2-1; D gene ambiguous. The germline gives CDR1 LGHNA, CDR2 YNFKEQ. CDR3 length: 14 residues. V lost 0 bases and J 8 bases, leaving 11 bases between the germline ends. The DNA for the CDR3 is TGTGCCAGCAGCCAAGAGGGTAGTTTGGATGAGCAGTTCTTC. Protein product: CASSQEGSLDEQFF.

J is TRBJ1-6 and V is TRBV20-1; the D gene is possibly TRBD1 (6 bases). There are 16 residues in the CDR3. V shed 4 bases and J shed 8 bases, with 21 bases lying between them. Germline loops: CDR1 DFQATT, CDR2 SNEGSKA (reference sequence). CDR3 region: CSAIAGGRIRYSPLHF. The CDR3 DNA is TGCAGTGCTATAGCTGGGGGGCGCATTAGGTATTCACCCCTCCACTTT.